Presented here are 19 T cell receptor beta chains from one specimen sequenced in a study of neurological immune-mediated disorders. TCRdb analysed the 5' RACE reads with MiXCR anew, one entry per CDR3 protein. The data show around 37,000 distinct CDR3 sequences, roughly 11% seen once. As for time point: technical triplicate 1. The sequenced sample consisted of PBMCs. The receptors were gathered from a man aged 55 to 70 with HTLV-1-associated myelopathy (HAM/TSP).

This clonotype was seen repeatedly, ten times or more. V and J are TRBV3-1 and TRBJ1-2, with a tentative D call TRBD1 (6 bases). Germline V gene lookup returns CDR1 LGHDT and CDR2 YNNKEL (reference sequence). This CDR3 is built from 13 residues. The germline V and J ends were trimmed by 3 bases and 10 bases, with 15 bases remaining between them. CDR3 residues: CASSHRSGAAYTF. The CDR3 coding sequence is TGTGCCAGCAGCCACCGGTCGGGGGCAGCCTACACCTTC.

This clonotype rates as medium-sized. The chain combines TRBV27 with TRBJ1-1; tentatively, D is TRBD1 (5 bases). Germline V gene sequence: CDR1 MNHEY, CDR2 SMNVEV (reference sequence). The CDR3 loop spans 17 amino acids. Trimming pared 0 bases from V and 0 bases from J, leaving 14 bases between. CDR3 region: CASSLSGTVIMNTEAFF. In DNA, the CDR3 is TGTGCCAGCAGTTTATCTGGGACGGTTATCATGAACACTGAAGCTTTCTTT.

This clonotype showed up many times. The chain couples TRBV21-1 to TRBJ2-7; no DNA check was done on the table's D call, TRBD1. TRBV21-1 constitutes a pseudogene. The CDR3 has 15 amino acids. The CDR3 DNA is TGTGCCATGCCGGGACAGGTCCCCCTCTGTCGAGAGCAGTACTTC. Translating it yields CAMPGQVPLCREQYF.

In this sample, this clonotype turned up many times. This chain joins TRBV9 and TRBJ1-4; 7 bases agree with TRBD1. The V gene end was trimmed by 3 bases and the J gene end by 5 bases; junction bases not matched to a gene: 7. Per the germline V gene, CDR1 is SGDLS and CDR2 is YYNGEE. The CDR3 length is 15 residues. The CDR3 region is CASSGLQGPNEKLFF. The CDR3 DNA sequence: TGTGCCAGCAGCGGACTACAGGGGCCCAATGAAAAACTGTTTTTT.

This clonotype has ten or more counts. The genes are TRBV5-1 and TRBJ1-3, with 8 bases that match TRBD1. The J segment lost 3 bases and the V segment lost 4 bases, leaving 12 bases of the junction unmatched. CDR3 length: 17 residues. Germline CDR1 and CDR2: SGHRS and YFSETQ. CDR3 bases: TGCGCCAGCAGCACCGACTCAGGGGGCGCGAGTGGAAACACCATATATTTT. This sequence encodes CASSTDSGGASGNTIYF.

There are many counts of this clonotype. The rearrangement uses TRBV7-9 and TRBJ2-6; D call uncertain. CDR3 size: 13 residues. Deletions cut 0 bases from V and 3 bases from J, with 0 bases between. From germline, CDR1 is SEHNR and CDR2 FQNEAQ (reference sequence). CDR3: CASSLAGANVLTF. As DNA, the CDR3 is TGTGCCAGCAGCTTAGCTGGGGCCAACGTCCTGACTTTC.

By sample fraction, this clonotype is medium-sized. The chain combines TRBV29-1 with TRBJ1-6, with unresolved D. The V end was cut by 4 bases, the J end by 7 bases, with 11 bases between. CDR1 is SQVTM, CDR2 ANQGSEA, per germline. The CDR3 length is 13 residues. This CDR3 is CSVGAGENSPLHF. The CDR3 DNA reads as TGCAGCGTTGGGGCCGGGGAGAATTCACCCCTCCACTTT.

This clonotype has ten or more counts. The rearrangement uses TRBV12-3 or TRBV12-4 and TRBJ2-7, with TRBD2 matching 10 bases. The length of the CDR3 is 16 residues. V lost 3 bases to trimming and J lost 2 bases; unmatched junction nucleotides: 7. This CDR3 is CASSFPASGGAYEQYF. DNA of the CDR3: TGTGCCAGCAGTTTTCCCGCTAGCGGGGGAGCCTACGAGCAGTACTTC.

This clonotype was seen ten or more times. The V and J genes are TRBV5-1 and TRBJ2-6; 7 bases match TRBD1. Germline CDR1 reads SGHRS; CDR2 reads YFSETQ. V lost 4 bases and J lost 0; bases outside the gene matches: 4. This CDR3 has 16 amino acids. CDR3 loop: CASSGQVLSGANVLTF. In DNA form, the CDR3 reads TGCGCCAGCAGCGGACAGGTGCTCTCTGGGGCCAACGTCCTGACTTTC.

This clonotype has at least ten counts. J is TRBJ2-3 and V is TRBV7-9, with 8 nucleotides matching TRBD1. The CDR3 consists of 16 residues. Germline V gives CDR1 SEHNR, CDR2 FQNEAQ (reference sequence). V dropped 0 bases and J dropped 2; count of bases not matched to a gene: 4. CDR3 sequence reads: CASSLAGTGPTDTQYF. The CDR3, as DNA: TGTGCCAGCAGCTTAGCCGGGACAGGACCCACAGATACGCAGTATTTT.

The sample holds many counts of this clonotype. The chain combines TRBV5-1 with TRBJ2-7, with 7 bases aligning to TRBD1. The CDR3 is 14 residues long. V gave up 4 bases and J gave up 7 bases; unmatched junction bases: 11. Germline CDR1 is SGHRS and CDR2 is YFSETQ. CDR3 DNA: TGCGCCAGCAGCCGTCGACAGGGCGCCGGGGAGCAGTACTTC. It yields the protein CASSRRQGAGEQYF.

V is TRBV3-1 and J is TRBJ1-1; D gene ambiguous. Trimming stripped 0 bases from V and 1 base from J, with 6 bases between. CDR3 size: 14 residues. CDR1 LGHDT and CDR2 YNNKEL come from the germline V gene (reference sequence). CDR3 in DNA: TGTGCCAGCAGCCAAGACGGCTCGAACACTGAAGCTTTCTTT. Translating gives CASSQDGSNTEAFF.

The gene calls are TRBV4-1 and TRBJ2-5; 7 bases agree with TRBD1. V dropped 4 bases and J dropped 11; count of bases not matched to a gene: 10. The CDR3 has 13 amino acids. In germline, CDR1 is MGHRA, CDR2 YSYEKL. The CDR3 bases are TGCGCCAGCAGCCGGGGACAGCAAGAGAATCAGTACTTC. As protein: CASSRGQQENQYF.

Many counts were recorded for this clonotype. The CDR3, as DNA: TGTGCCAGCAGCTTGGGTTCGGGGGCAGCTGGGGCCAACGTCCTGACTTTC. As protein: CASSLGSGAAGANVLTF. This chain links TRBV5-5 with TRBJ2-6; D is possibly TRBD1 or TRBD2 (6 bases each). Trimming stripped 0 bases from V and 2 bases from J, with 12 bases between. CDR1 and CDR2 from the germline V gene are SGHKS and YYEKEE (reference sequence). CDR3 length: 17 amino acids.

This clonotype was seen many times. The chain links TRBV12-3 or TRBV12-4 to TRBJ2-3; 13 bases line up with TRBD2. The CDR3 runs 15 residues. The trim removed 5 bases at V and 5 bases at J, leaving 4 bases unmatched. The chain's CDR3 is CASSRTSGSGDTQYF. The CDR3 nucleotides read TGTGCCAGCAGTCGGACTAGCGGGAGTGGAGATACGCAGTATTTT.

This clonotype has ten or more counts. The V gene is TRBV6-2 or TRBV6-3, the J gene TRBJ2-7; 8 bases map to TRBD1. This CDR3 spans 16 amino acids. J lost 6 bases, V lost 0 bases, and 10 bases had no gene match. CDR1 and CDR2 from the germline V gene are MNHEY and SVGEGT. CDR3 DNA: TGTGCCAGCAGTTACTCGGGCTCAGGGGGCTCTGGCGAGCAGTACTTC. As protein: CASSYSGSGGSGEQYF.

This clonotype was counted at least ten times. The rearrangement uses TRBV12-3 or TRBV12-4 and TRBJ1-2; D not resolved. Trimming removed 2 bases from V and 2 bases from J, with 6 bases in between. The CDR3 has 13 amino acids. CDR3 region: CASSLSRNYGYTF. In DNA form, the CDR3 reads TGTGCCAGCAGTTTATCCAGAAACTATGGCTACACCTTC.

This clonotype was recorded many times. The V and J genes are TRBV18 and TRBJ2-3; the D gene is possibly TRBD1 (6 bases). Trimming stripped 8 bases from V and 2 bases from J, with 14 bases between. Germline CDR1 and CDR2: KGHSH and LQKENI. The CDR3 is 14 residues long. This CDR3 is CASTSTGYTDTQYF. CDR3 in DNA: TGTGCCAGCACGTCGACAGGATACACAGATACGCAGTATTTT.

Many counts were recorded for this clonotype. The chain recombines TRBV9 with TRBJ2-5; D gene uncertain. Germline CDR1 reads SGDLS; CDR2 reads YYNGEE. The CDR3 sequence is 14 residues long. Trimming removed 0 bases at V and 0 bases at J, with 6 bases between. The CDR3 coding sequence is TGTGCCAGCAGCGTAGAGGTCCACCAAGAGACCCAGTACTTC. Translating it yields CASSVEVHQETQYF.